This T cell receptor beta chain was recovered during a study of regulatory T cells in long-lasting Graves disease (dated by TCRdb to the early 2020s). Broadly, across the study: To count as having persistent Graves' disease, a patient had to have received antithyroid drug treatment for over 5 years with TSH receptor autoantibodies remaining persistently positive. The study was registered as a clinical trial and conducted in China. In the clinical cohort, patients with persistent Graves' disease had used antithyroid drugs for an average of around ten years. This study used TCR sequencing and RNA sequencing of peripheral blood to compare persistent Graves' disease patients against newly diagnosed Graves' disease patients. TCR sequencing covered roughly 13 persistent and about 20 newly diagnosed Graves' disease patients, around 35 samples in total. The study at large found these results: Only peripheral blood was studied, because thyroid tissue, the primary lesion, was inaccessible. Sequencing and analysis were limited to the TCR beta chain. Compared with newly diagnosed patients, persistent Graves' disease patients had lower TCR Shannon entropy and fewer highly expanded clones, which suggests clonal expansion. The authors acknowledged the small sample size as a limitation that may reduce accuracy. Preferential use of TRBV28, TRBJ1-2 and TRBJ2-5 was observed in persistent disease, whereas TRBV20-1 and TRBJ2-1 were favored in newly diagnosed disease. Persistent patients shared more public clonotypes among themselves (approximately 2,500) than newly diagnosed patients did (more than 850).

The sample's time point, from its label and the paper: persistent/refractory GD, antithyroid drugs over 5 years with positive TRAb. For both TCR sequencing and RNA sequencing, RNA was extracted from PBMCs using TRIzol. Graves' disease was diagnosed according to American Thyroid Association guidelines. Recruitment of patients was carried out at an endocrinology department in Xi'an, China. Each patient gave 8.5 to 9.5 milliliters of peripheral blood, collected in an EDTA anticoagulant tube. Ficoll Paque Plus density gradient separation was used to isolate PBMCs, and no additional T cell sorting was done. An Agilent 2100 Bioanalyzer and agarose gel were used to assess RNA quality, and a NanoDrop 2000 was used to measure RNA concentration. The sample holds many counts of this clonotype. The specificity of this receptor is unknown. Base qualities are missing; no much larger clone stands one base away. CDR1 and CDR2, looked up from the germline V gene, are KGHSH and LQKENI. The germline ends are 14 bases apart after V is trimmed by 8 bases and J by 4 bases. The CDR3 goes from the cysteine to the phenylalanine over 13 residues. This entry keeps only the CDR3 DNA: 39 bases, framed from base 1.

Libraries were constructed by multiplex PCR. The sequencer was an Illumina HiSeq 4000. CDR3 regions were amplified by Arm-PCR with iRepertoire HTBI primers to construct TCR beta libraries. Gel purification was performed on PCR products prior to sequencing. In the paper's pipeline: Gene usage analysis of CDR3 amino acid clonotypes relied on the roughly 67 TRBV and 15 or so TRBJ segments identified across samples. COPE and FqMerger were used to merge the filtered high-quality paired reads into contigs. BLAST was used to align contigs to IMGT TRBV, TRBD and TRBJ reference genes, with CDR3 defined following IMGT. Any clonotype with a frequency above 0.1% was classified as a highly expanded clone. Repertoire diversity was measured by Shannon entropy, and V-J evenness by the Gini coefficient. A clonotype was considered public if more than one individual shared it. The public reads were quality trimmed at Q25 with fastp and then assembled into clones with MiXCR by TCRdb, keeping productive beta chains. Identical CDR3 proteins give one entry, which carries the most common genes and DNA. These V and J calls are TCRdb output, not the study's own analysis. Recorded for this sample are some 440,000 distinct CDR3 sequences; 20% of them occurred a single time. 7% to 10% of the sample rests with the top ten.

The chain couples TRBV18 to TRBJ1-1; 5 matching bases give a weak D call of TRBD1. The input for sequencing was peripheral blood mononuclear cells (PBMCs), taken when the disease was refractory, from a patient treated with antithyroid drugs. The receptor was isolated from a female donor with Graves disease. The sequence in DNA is TGTGCCAGCAGCCCGTCGGGGGGCACTGAAGCTTTCTTT. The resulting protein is CASSPSGGTEAFF.